Listed below are T cell receptor beta chains from one sample, sequenced in a study of blood T cell repertoires in COVID-19. TCRdb's copy holds only in-frame clones and misses some; the assay was immunoSEQ multiplex PCR. This table has tens of thousands of clones, 84% appearing once. What was sequenced was peripheral blood. Every receptor here comes from a human donor in a cohort sampled during active COVID-19. Both conserved end residues are part of each CDR3. D genes are given only for firm matches. A clone size is listed for some rows: how often the clone was seen (once, few, many), or a class if it is expanded.

j_call d_call v_call clone_size cdr3_nt cdr3_aa
TRBJ1-2 . TRBV6-2/TRBV6-3 . TGTGCCAGCAGTCCCGGGGGTAACTATGGCTACACCTTC CASSPGGNYGYTF
TRBJ2-1 TRBD1 TRBV29-1 . TGCAGCGCCGTACCGGGACAGGGTATCTACAATGAGCAGTTCTTC CSAVPGQGIYNEQFF
TRBJ2-2 TRBD2 TRBV5-1 few TGCGCCAGCAGCTTGGCCGTGTCTAGCGGTAACGACGGGGAGCTGTTTTTT CASSLAVSSGNDGELFF
TRBJ1-3 . TRBV10-3 . TGTGCCATCAGTGCCCAGGATATCTCTGGAAACACCATATATTTT CAISAQDISGNTIYF
TRBJ1-1 TRBD1 TRBV11-2 . TGTGCCAGCAGCTTACTCCCCGGACAGGGGAACACTGAAGCTTTCTTT CASSLLPGQGNTEAFF
TRBJ2-7 . TRBV18 . TGTGCCAGCTCACCGACTACCTCCTACGAGCAGTACTTC CASSPTTSYEQYF
TRBJ1-2 . TRBV5-1 . TGCGCCAGCAGCTCCGGACACCAGACTAACTATGGCTACACCTTC CASSSGHQTNYGYTF
TRBJ2-4 . TRBV2 . TGTGCCAGCAACGGACTATCCGGACCGGGCATTCAGTACTTC CASNGLSGPGIQYF
TRBJ2-7 . TRBV27 . TGTGCCAGCAGTTTAGGAGGGAGCGCTTACGAGCAGTACTTC CASSLGGSAYEQYF
TRBJ1-3 TRBD1 TRBV5-1 . TGCGCCAGCAGCCCAACGACAGGGGGTAGAAACACCATATATTTT CASSPTTGGRNTIYF
TRBJ2-2 TRBD1 TRBV7-9 . TGTGCCAGCAGCACCGGGACAGGGAACACCGGGGAGCTGTTTTTT CASSTGTGNTGELFF
TRBJ2-4 TRBD2 TRBV18 . TGTGCCAGCTCCCGCACGATAGCGGGAGGGCCGGAGGCCAAAAACATTCAGTACTTC CASSRTIAGGPEAKNIQYF
TRBJ1-4 . TRBV4-1 . TGCGCCAGCAGCCTCCCAACAGGGAGGGGTGGGGAAAAACTGTTTTTT CASSLPTGRGGEKLFF
TRBJ2-7 . TRBV19 . TGTGCCAGTAGTGCCGCTAGGGAGCAGTACTTC CASSAAREQYF
TRBJ2-1 TRBD2 TRBV2 . TGTGCCAGCAGACTCGGACTAGATGAGCAGTTCTTC CASRLGLDEQFF
TRBJ2-3 . TRBV7-3 . TGTGCCAGCAGCCTTCCCGAGACCGGTCGGGGTACGCAGTATTTT CASSLPETGRGTQYF
TRBJ1-6 . TRBV28 . TGTGCCAGCAGTTCCTTTCTTTCACCCCTCCACTTT CASSSFLSPLHF
TRBJ1-1 . TRBV28 . TGTGCCAGCAGCAAAAGGGGTTGGACTGAAGCTTTCTTT CASSKRGWTEAFF
TRBJ1-1 TRBD1 TRBV10-2 . TGCGCCAGCAGGACAGGGGGCGCGAGGACTGAAGCTTTCTTT CASRTGGARTEAFF
TRBJ1-5 . TRBV10-3 . TGTGCCATCAGGGCGGTCAATCAGCCCCAGCATTTT CAIRAVNQPQHF
TRBJ1-1 . TRBV5-5 . TGTGCCAGCAGCTTAGGGGGTAGATTTGAAGCTTTCTTT CASSLGGRFEAFF
TRBJ1-2 . TRBV5-4 . TGTGCCAGCAGCTTGGGAGGAGTCAGGGAGGGAGTTGGCTACACCTTC CASSLGGVREGVGYTF